These 18 T cell receptor beta chains were all obtained from the same sample, sequenced in a study of Ad26.COV2.S vaccination and SARS-CoV-2 variants. Sequencing was performed with immunoSEQ multiplex PCR; in TCRdb, only in-frame clones are kept and a portion is missing. The sample includes roughly 700,000 clones, 89% of them seen just once. Treatment: 15 to 20 received Ad26.COV2.S at low or high dose, single or two shots; roughly 5 received placebo; per-sample allocation not given. All samples were drawn on day 63, counting from the first vaccine or placebo injection. The sample here was peripheral blood, taken in a trial of Ad26.COV2.S vaccine versus placebo. The source is a person aged 18 to 59 who received the Ad26.COV2.S COVID-19 vaccine or a placebo.

V usage is TRBV7-9 and J usage is TRBJ1-4; D is ambiguous. The length of the CDR3 is 15 residues. V lost 5 bases and J 5 bases, leaving 15 bases between the germline ends. Germline CDR1 reads SEHNR; CDR2 reads FQNEAQ (reference sequence). The CDR3, as DNA: TGTGCCAGCAGCGTTGCCTCGGTGGGCAATGAAAAACTGTTTTTT. This encodes CASSVASVGNEKLFF. The full variable domain, completed using reference TRBV7-9 and TRBJ1-4, is DTGVSQNPRHKITKRGQNVTFRCDPISEHNRLYWYRQTLGQGPEFLTYFQNEAQLEKSRLLSDRFSAERPKGSFSTLEIQRTEQGDSAMYLCASSVASVGNEKLFFGSGTQLSVL.

The sample holds a few counts of this clone. The chain joins TRBV25-1 to TRBJ1-1; D unclear. Germline V gene data show CDR1 as MGHDK and CDR2 as SYGVNS. The CDR3 has 11 amino acids. Deletions cut 8 bases from V and 8 bases from J, with 12 bases between. Here the CDR3 DNA reads TGTGCCAGCGGCCTACACAGAGAAGCTTTCTTT. Translation gives CASGLHREAFF.

Comments on this clone: This sample also contains other DNA sequences that code for the same CDR3. The CDR3 nucleotides are TGTGCCAGCTCACCAGACCTAGGACAGCCCCAGCATTTT. Its protein is CASSPDLGQPQHF. This chain uses TRBV18 with TRBJ1-5; D unresolved. V was clipped by 2 bases and J by 7 bases, with 9 bases between them. Germline lookup yields CDR1 KGHSH and CDR2 LQKENI. The CDR3 spans 13 residues.

V and J are TRBV3-1 (or the pseudogene TRBV3-2) and TRBJ2-7, with TRBD2 matching 7 bases. Germline loops: CDR1 LGHDT, CDR2 YNNKEL (reference sequence). This CDR3 has 17 residues. J was trimmed by 0 bases and V by 1 base; bases with no gene match: 9. CDR3 sequence reads: CASSQAYERGPSYEQYF. CDR3 nucleotide sequence: TGTGCCAGCAGCCAAGCATACGAGCGGGGCCCCTCCTACGAGCAGTACTTC.

The chain employs TRBV27 and TRBJ2-2; 8 bases are shared with TRBD1. Germline CDR1 and CDR2: MNHEY and SMNVEV (reference sequence). Unmatched junction bases numbered 4, after V lost 5 bases and J lost 5 bases. The CDR3 has 14 residues. For the CDR3, the DNA is TGTGCCAGCAGTCCTCGACAGGGGACCGGGGAGCTGTTTTTT. Translated: CASSPRQGTGELFF.

The V and J genes are TRBV5-6 and TRBJ1-2; 8 bases map to TRBD1. CDR3 size: 15 residues. Germline lookup yields CDR1 SGHDT and CDR2 YYEEEE. V lost 5 bases, J lost 4 bases, and 10 bases stayed unmatched. The CDR3 here is CASSSRTGRFYGYTF. For the CDR3, the DNA is TGTGCCAGCAGTTCAAGGACAGGGCGGTTCTATGGCTACACCTTC.

This chain joins TRBV5-6 and TRBJ1-6, with D perhaps matching TRBD1 (6 bases). Per germline, CDR1 SGHDT and CDR2 YYEEEE. CDR3 size: 14 residues. Trimming shortened V by 4 bases and J by 8 bases, and 13 bases separated the two germline ends. CDR3 coding DNA: TGTGCCAGCAGCCGGACAGATACCTATTCACCCCTCCACTTT. It is translated as CASSRTDTYSPLHF.

The rearrangement uses TRBV10-2 and TRBJ2-7, with D hard to call. The CDR3 consists of 14 residues. Germline V gene sequence: CDR1 WSHSY, CDR2 SAAADI. Trimming stripped 6 bases from V and 2 bases from J, with 14 bases between. CDR3 loop: CASSGIPGTYEQYF. DNA of the CDR3: TGCGCCAGCAGCGGAATTCCGGGTACCTACGAGCAGTACTTC.

Here the CDR3 DNA reads TGTGCCAGCAGTGAGGGGCGGTACTATGGCTACACCTTC. Amino acids: CASSEGRYYGYTF. The rearrangement links TRBV6-1 to TRBJ1-2, with TRBD1 as a possible D gene (5 bases). Between the trimmed V and J ends, which lost 3 bases and 3 bases, there was a span of 8 bases. Germline V lookup: CDR1 MNHNS, CDR2 SASEGT. The CDR3 covers 13 residues.

The chain recombines TRBV6-5 with TRBJ1-6; D gene ambiguous. In germline, CDR1 is MNHEY, CDR2 SVGAGI. V lost 6 bases, J lost 7 bases, and 13 bases lay in between. The CDR3 loop spans 14 amino acids. The CDR3 region is CASRITLENSPLHF. The CDR3 DNA reads TGTGCCAGCAGAATAACCCTAGAAAATTCACCCCTCCACTTT.

The CDR3 is CASSPQVQAFF. CDR3 DNA: TGTGCCAGCAGCCCGCAAGTTCAAGCTTTCTTT. The chain joins TRBV7-2 to TRBJ1-1; no clear D gene. The CDR3 contains 11 residues. Trimming removed 5 bases from V and 9 bases from J, with 10 bases in between. CDR1 SGHTA and CDR2 FQGNSA come from the germline V gene.

The chain links TRBV5-1 to TRBJ1-4; TRBD1 matches at 7 bases. Germline CDR1 reads SGHRS; CDR2 reads YFSETQ. Trimming took 3 bases from V and 4 from J; bases not matched to a gene: 3. The CDR3 runs 14 residues. CDR3 in amino acids: CASSYGTVNEKLFF. In DNA, the CDR3 is TGCGCCAGCAGCTACGGGACAGTTAATGAAAAACTGTTTTTT.

V usage is TRBV7-2 and J usage is TRBJ2-7; D call uncertain. The ends were cut back, 5 bases at V and 0 bases at J, with 17 bases in the middle. In germline, CDR1 is SGHTA, CDR2 FQGNSA. CDR3 length: 16 residues. CDR3 DNA sequence: TGTGCCAGCAGCATTTCCGGGTTGGGGTTCTCCTACGAGCAGTACTTC. Its translation is CASSISGLGFSYEQYF.

The chain employs TRBV7-9 and TRBJ2-1, with 10 bases lining up with TRBD2. Unmatched junction bases numbered 1, after V lost 4 bases and J lost 4 bases. CDR1 is SEHNR and CDR2 is FQNEAQ in the germline V gene (reference sequence). The CDR3 spans 14 residues. This CDR3 reads CASSSLAGYNEQFF. The DNA for the CDR3 is TGTGCCAGCAGCTCACTAGCGGGGTACAATGAGCAGTTCTTC.

Comments on this clone: One end of the junction does not line up with germline, which may come from a read error. V gene TRBV18 combines with J gene TRBJ2-2, with 10 positions matching TRBD1. Germline CDR1 and CDR2: KGHSH and LQKENI. The CDR3 consists of 17 residues. CDR3 DNA sequence: TGTGCCAGCTCCCCACGGGGGACAGGGGCGAACACCGGGGAGCTGTTTTTT. Translated, it gives CASSPRGTGANTGELFF.

This clone has a single count. The genes are TRBV18 and TRBJ1-1, with 8 bases aligning to TRBD1. Germline assignment: CDR1 KGHSH and CDR2 LQKENI. The CDR3 extends over 16 amino acids. Trimming removed 3 bases from V and 4 bases from J; junction bases left unmatched: 10. The chain's CDR3 is CASSPLQTGASTEAFF. The CDR3 bases are TGTGCCAGCTCACCCCTTCAGACAGGGGCGAGCACTGAAGCTTTCTTT.

The table lists this clone with a count of one. The chain has TRBV7-2 and TRBJ2-7; 8 positions match TRBD2. The CDR3 extends over 15 amino acids. The J segment lost 6 bases and the V segment lost 1 base, leaving 8 bases of the junction unmatched. CDR1 and CDR2 (germline): SGHTA, FQGNSA. DNA for the CDR3: TGTGCCAGCAGCTTAGAGGGCGGGGGGTATTTCGAGCAGTACTTC. It is translated as CASSLEGGGYFEQYF. Full variable domain (outside the CDR3, taken from reference TRBV7-2 and TRBJ2-7): GAGVSQSPSNKVTEKGKDVELRCDPISGHTALYWYRQSLGQGLEFLIYFQGNSAPDKSGLPSDRFSAERTGGSVSTLTIQRTQQEDSAVYLCASSLEGGGYFEQYFGPGTRLTVT.

This chain connects TRBV7-2 to TRBJ2-7; no definite D call. This CDR3 spans 13 amino acids. Germline V lookup: CDR1 SGHTA, CDR2 FQGNSA. The V end was cut by 5 bases, the J end by 2 bases, with 10 bases between. This CDR3 is CASSHPGPYEQYF. The CDR3 DNA reads as TGTGCCAGCAGCCACCCCGGACCCTACGAGCAGTACTTC.